This T cell receptor beta chain was sequenced in a study of Ad26.COV2.S vaccination and SARS-CoV-2 variants. Findings of the study overall: Researchers cautioned that TCR breadth and depth analyses may have underestimated total T cell responses. Vaccine and placebo groups showed comparable non-spike TCR breadth.

Profiled with immunoSEQ multiplex PCR; TCRdb holds only in-frame clones, not every one. The sample shows 180,000 or so clones, about 83% of them seen only once. In germline, CDR1 is SGDLS, CDR2 YYNGEE. Trimming removed 0 bases from V and 0 bases from J, with 9 bases in between. The CDR3 totals 15 residues. This clone showed up just once. Its antigen is not known. This chain uses TRBV9 with TRBJ1-2, with unresolved D. Sequenced here: peripheral blood, sampled after recovery from COVID-19. The source of this sequence is a human donor who had recovered from COVID-19. The DNA of the CDR3 is TGTGCCAGCAGCGTAGTGGCAGCACCTAACTATGGCTACACCTTC. Protein: CASSVVAAPNYGYTF.